This T cell receptor beta chain was profiled in a study of T cell changes during pregnancy in multiple sclerosis. CDR1 SGHRS and CDR2 YFSETQ come from the germline V gene. The junction had 6 bases not matched to a gene; V was cut back by 3 bases and J by 5 bases. The CDR3 has 15 amino acids. The method was immunoSEQ multiplex PCR; TCRdb's version includes in-frame clones alone and lacks a portion of them. The profile shows about 40,000 clones, roughly 88% of them singletons. The rearrangement uses TRBV5-1 and TRBJ1-4, with TRBD1 matching 8 bases. The clonotype comes from a female donor in good health, enrolled as a control in a pregnancy study. Material: peripheral blood, obtained in the first trimester of pregnancy. CDR3 bases: TGCGCCAGCAGCTCCCGGACAGGGTTGAATGAAAAACTGTTTTTT. Translation: CASSSRTGLNEKLFF.